This T cell receptor (beta chain) emerged from a study of CD8 T cells in ankylosing spondylitis. Each CDR3 protein gets one entry after TCRdb re-called the 5' RACE reads with MiXCR. The table shows about 220,000 distinct CDR3 sequences, with around 25% occurring only once. The CDR3 contains 12 residues. The germline V and J ends were trimmed by 2 bases and 4 bases, with 5 bases remaining between them. Germline V gives CDR1 ENHRY, CDR2 SYGVKD. This clonotype was observed at least ten times. The genes are TRBV10-3 and TRBJ1-1; D is ambiguous. The source is a male donor with ankylosing spondylitis or in good health (not recorded which). The sample was blood, either unsorted or a sorted T cell fraction (not recorded which). This chain's CDR3 is CAISEIGTEAFF. Here the CDR3 DNA reads TGTGCCATCAGTGAGATCGGCACTGAAGCTTTCTTT.